This T cell receptor beta chain was identified during a study of neurological immune-mediated disorders. Study-level points and caveats: HTLV-1-associated myelopathy had the most TCR clonal expansion, while multiple sclerosis had the least, a level that fell below healthy controls. None of the CDR3 amino acid sequences in expanded clones turned up in more than one subject, which points to private repertoires in all groups. Phylogenetically, 18 of 34 multiple sclerosis patients' repertoires fell into one related-CDR3 cluster, a possible signature.

cDNA synthesis was performed by 5'RACE with 10-nucleotide random UMIs. MiXCR was run by TCRdb on the 5' RACE reads, yielding one entry per CDR3 protein. Counted here are around 30,000 distinct CDR3 sequences, around 2.5% occurring once; the ten biggest clones make up over 2%. This clonotype was counted at least ten times. No antigen is known for it. A junction boundary mismatches the germline segment, possibly from a read error. The sequenced sample was PBMCs. The receptor was derived from a woman between 50 and 59 years old with multiple sclerosis.

DNA for the CDR3: TGCAGTGCTAGAACGGGGGGTGGCGGACAGCCCCAGAATTTT. Translated, it gives CSARTGGGGQPQNF. The chain is built from TRBV20-1 and TRBJ1-5; a possible D gene is TRBD1 (6 bases). The CDR3 is 14 residues long. Per germline, CDR1 DFQATT and CDR2 SNEGSKA (reference sequence).